Detailed here is one T cell receptor (beta chain). Antigen specificity is unknown. The CDR3 extends over 13 amino acids. Germline V gives CDR1 SGHTA, CDR2 FQGNSA. V was clipped by 5 bases and J by 7 bases, with 12 bases between them. The data are from a study of T cell responses to AZD1222 COVID-19 vaccine. Study results and caveats: At study baseline, merely more than 5 AZD1222 recipients were seropositive. Donors in the cohort were predominantly white British and more often female, and clonal diversity was possibly underestimated.

TCRdb's table, derived via immunoSEQ multiplex PCR, lists solely in-frame clones and lacks some. The table includes 95,000 or so clones, roughly 90% detected once. This specimen was peripheral blood, taken on day 0 of MenACWY control vaccination. The origin of this receptor is an adult in good health. The chain combines TRBV7-2 with TRBJ2-1; a possible D gene is TRBD2 (5 bases). CDR3 in amino acids: CASSNRRGNEQFF. CDR3 nucleotide sequence: TGTGCCAGCAGCAATCGTCGGGGTAATGAGCAGTTCTTC. The full variable domain, its missing parts supplied by reference TRBV7-2 and TRBJ2-1, is GAGVSQSPSNKVTEKGKDVELRCDPISGHTALYWYRQSLGQGLEFLIYFQGNSAPDKSGLPSDRFSAERTGGSVSTLTIQRTQQEDSAVYLCASSNRRGNEQFFGPGTRLTVL.